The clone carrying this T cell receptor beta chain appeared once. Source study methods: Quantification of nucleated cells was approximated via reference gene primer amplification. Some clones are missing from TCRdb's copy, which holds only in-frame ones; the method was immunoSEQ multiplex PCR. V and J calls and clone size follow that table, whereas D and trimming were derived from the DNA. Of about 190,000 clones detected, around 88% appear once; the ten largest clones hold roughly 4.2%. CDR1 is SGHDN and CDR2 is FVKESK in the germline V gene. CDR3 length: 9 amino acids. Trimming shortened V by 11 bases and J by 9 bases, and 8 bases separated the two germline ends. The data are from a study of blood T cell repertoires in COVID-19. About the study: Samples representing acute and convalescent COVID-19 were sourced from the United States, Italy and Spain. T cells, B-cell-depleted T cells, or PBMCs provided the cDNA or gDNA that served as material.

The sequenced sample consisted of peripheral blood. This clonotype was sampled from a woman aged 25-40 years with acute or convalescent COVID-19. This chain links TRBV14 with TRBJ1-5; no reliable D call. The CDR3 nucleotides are TGTGCCGGAGAGACGCCCCAGCATTTT. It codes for CAGETPQHF.